The 25 T cell receptor beta chains below were found in one sample sequenced in a study of cytomegalovirus exposure and HLA in healthy donors. Vbeta (60) and Jbeta (13) primers were used in the PCR. Sequenced by immunoSEQ multiplex PCR; TCRdb stores in-frame clones only, minus some. The data hold tens of thousands of clones, with roughly 79% observed a single time. What was sequenced was PBMCs. The receptors here all came from a man aged 25 to 45 in good health and CMV-seronegative.

This chain connects TRBV6-5 to TRBJ2-3; a weak D match, TRBD1 (6 bases). The V end was cut by 0 bases, the J end by 5 bases, with 15 bases between. The CDR3 is made up of 16 amino acids. Germline V gene lookup returns CDR1 MNHEY and CDR2 SVGAGI. The DNA for the CDR3 is TGTGCCAGCAGTTACTCGGGGTCAGGGGTGGGAGATACGCAGTATTTT. It encodes CASSYSGSGVGDTQYF.

V is TRBV7-3 and J is TRBJ2-1, with 8 nucleotides matching TRBD2. The CDR3 consists of 15 residues. Germline CDR1 SGHTA, CDR2 FQGTGA. The junction had 8 bases not matched to a gene; V was cut back by 2 bases and J by 8 bases. The CDR3 here is CASSLSSGFSDEQFF. The CDR3 DNA reads as TGTGCCAGCAGCTTATCTAGCGGGTTTTCGGATGAGCAGTTCTTC.

The rearrangement uses TRBV4-2 and TRBJ1-5, with TRBD1 matching over 9 bases. The CDR3 consists of 15 residues. The trim removed 1 base at V and 4 bases at J, leaving 2 bases unmatched. Germline CDR1 is LGHNA and CDR2 is YNFKEQ. The DNA for the CDR3 is TGTGCCAGCAGCCAAGGCGGACAGGGGAATCAGCCCCAGCATTTT. Protein sequence: CASSQGGQGNQPQHF.

In its sample, this clone was seen a few times. The chain employs TRBV2 and TRBJ1-2, with D perhaps matching TRBD1 (5 bases). The germline V gene has CDR1 SNHLY and CDR2 FYNNEI. The germline V and J ends were trimmed by 3 bases and 2 bases, with 10 bases remaining between them. The length of the CDR3 is 14 residues. For the CDR3, the DNA is TGTGCCAGCAGTGAGAACTCAGGGAACTATGGCTACACCTTC. Residues: CASSENSGNYGYTF.

The chain has TRBV11-1 and TRBJ2-1; 12 nucleotides line up with TRBD1. CDR3 size: 16 residues. The V gene's germline CDR1 is SGHAT and CDR2 FQDESV (reference sequence). V was pared by 1 base and J by 9 bases, with 7 bases of the junction left unmatched. The chain's CDR3 is CASSLVGGTGGPEQFF. CDR3 bases: TGTGCCAGCAGCTTAGTTGGTGGGACAGGGGGCCCTGAGCAGTTCTTC. Combining the CDR3 with reference TRBV11-1 and TRBJ2-1 gives the whole variable domain EAEVAQSPRYKITEKSQAVAFWCDPISGHATLYWYRQILGQGPELLVQFQDESVVDDSQLPKDRFSAERLKGVDSTLKIQPAELGDSAMYLCASSLVGGTGGPEQFFGPGTRLTVL.

This chain joins TRBV4-1 and TRBJ2-5; D is uncertain. The CDR3 has 15 residues. V lost 1 base and J lost 1, with 10 bases in between. The germline gives CDR1 MGHRA, CDR2 YSYEKL. CDR3 nucleotides: TGCGCCAGCAGCCAAGCCAGGTCGGCCCAAGAGACCCAGTACTTC. Its translation: CASSQARSAQETQYF.

The V call is TRBV27, the J call TRBJ2-3; 12 bases match TRBD2. CDR3 length: 19 amino acids. In germline, CDR1 is MNHEY, CDR2 SMNVEV (reference sequence). Trimming took 2 bases from V and 4 from J; bases not matched to a gene: 13. CDR3 region: CASSLAASLLAGGADTQYF. The CDR3 DNA follows: TGTGCCAGCAGTTTAGCCGCAAGCCTCCTAGCGGGGGGGGCAGATACGCAGTATTTT.

The chain is built from TRBV5-1 and TRBJ1-1; TRBD1 agrees at 9 bases. Germline CDR1 reads SGHRS; CDR2 reads YFSETQ. V was clipped by 3 bases and J by 5 bases; unmatched bases: 5. The CDR3 has 14 residues. The CDR3 loop reads CASSSRQGDTEAFF. CDR3 sequence (DNA): TGCGCCAGCAGCTCTCGACAGGGGGATACTGAAGCTTTCTTT.

The chain joins TRBV5-1 to TRBJ2-6; 12 bases fit TRBD1. V gave up 1 base and J gave up 1 base; unmatched junction bases: 6. This CDR3 spans 19 amino acids. CDR1 and CDR2 from the germline V gene are SGHRS and YFSETQ. The CDR3 loop reads CASSLRPGQGASGANVLTF. In DNA, the CDR3 is TGCGCCAGCAGCTTGAGGCCGGGACAGGGGGCATCTGGGGCCAACGTCCTGACTTTC.

The chain has TRBV7-2 and TRBJ2-7; D might be TRBD2 (6 bases). This CDR3 region has 15 residues. The germline V gene has CDR1 SGHTA and CDR2 FQGNSA. V was shortened by 4 bases and J by 2 bases, with 15 bases between the two germline ends. The CDR3 bases are TGTGCCAGCAGCTCAATGGCGGGGCTAACCTACGAGCAGTACTTC. This gives the protein CASSSMAGLTYEQYF.

The J gene is TRBJ1-2, the V gene TRBV6-6; perhaps TRBD1 as D (5 bases). Trimming cost V 0 bases and J 6 bases, with 11 bases left between them. The germline V gene has CDR1 MNHNY and CDR2 SVGAGI (reference sequence). The CDR3 spans 14 residues. CDR3 coding DNA: TGTGCCAGCAGTTACTCAGACAGTGAAAATGGCTACACCTTC. This gives the protein CASSYSDSENGYTF.

The chain carries TRBV10-3 and TRBJ1-4; tentative D call: TRBD1 (6 bases). The CDR3 covers 17 residues. The germline gives CDR1 ENHRY, CDR2 SYGVKD. Deletions cut 2 bases from V and 4 bases from J, with 17 bases between. The CDR3 coding sequence is TGTGCCATCAGTGAGAGGGCAGGGGCCGCCGTTAATGAAAAACTGTTTTTT. Translation gives CAISERAGAAVNEKLFF.

The chain links TRBV6-6 to TRBJ1-1; the match to TRBD1 covers 7 bases. This CDR3 has 15 amino acids. Per germline, CDR1 MNHNY and CDR2 SVGAGI (reference sequence). V shed 7 bases and J 4 bases; nucleotides not matched to a gene: 12. The CDR3 sequence: CASILRQGRITEAFF. The CDR3 region has the DNA TGTGCCAGCATCCTACGACAGGGACGTATCACTGAAGCTTTCTTT.

In the case of this clone: The junction departs from germline at one end; a sequencing error may be responsible. J is TRBJ2-7 and V is TRBV5-4; D gene unclear. The germline V gene encodes CDR1 SGHNT and CDR2 YYREEE (reference sequence). The CDR3 totals 14 residues. This CDR3 is CASSLAGVSSEQYF. CDR3 in DNA: TGTGCCAGCAGCTTGGCGGGTGTATCCTCCGAGCAGTACTTC.

This clone was recorded a few times. The gene calls are TRBV7-9 and TRBJ1-1; perhaps TRBD1 as D (6 bases). The ends were cut back, 11 bases at V and 4 bases at J, with 20 bases in the middle. Per germline, CDR1 SEHNR and CDR2 FQNEAQ (reference sequence). CDR3 length: 14 residues. The CDR3 loop reads CAPAGRGVVTEAFF. DNA for the CDR3: TGTGCCCCCGCCGGCAGGGGTGTTGTCACTGAAGCTTTCTTT.

The rearrangement links TRBV4-2 to TRBJ1-2; D is possibly TRBD1 (5 bases). The CDR3 covers 14 residues. Germline values: CDR1 LGHNA, CDR2 YNFKEQ. Trimming pared 4 bases from V and 8 bases from J, leaving 17 bases between. The CDR3 sequence: CASSLRKGEGGYTF. The DNA for the CDR3 is TGTGCCAGCAGCCTTCGAAAAGGGGAGGGCGGCTACACCTTC.

This chain connects TRBV29-1 to TRBJ1-1, with D perhaps matching TRBD1 (5 bases). This CDR3 is built from 13 residues. The germline gives CDR1 SQVTM, CDR2 ANQGSEA. The V end lost 8 bases, the J end lost 4 bases, and 17 bases lay between the germline ends. The CDR3 loop reads CSTKGVISTEAFF. The CDR3 DNA reads as TGCAGCACCAAAGGGGTGATTAGCACTGAAGCTTTCTTT.

This clone was seen a handful of times. The chain links TRBV5-1 to TRBJ1-4; the D gene is possibly TRBD1 (5 bases). Between the trimmed V and J ends, which lost 4 bases and 0 bases, there was a span of 7 bases. The CDR3 sequence is 14 residues long. The germline CDR1 and CDR2 sequences are SGHRS and YFSETQ. The CDR3 DNA sequence: TGCGCCAGCAGCACGGGGGCAACTAATGAAAAACTGTTTTTT. The encoded protein is CASSTGATNEKLFF.

This chain connects TRBV27 to TRBJ2-2, with 9 bases identical to TRBD1. V dropped 7 bases and J dropped 7; count of bases not matched to a gene: 13. Germline V gene data show CDR1 as MNHEY and CDR2 as SMNVEV (reference sequence). CDR3 length equals 16 residues. The CDR3 region is CASNKSGQGGGGELFF. DNA of the CDR3: TGTGCCAGCAACAAATCGGGACAGGGCGGTGGCGGGGAGCTGTTTTTT.

This sequence joins TRBV15 and TRBJ1-6; D gene uncertain. The CDR3 is made up of 16 amino acids. V lost 0 bases, J lost 0 bases, and 6 bases lay in between. CDR1 is LNHNV and CDR2 is YYDKDF in the germline V gene (reference sequence). The CDR3 DNA follows: TGTGCCACCAGCAGAGATCGGAGCTCCTATAATTCACCCCTCCACTTT. Encoded protein: CATSRDRSSYNSPLHF.

This rearrangement joins TRBV2 to TRBJ2-1; tentative D call: TRBD2 (6 bases). This CDR3 is 14 amino acids long. Trimming cost V 6 bases and J 8 bases, with 17 bases left between them. The germline gives CDR1 SNHLY, CDR2 FYNNEI. The CDR3 DNA is TGTGCCAGCAGGGCCACCCCGCGGGACCATGAGCAGTTCTTC. This gives the protein CASRATPRDHEQFF.

The V and J genes are TRBV9 and TRBJ2-1; 9 nucleotides match TRBD2. CDR1 and CDR2 from the germline V gene are SGDLS and YYNGEE. The CDR3 is 15 amino acids. J lost 7 bases, V lost 3 bases, and 8 bases had no gene match. The CDR3 reads CASSASGRTGNEQFF. CDR3 DNA: TGTGCCAGCAGCGCCAGCGGGAGGACGGGGAATGAGCAGTTCTTC.

In its sample, this clone was seen a few times. The chain carries TRBV9 and TRBJ2-2; TRBD2 matches 7 bases. J was trimmed by 4 bases and V by 0 bases; bases with no gene match: 6. The length of the CDR3 is 16 residues. CDR1 is SGDLS, CDR2 YYNGEE, per germline. CDR3 sequence: CASSVGRRETTGELFF. CDR3 in DNA: TGTGCCAGCAGCGTAGGGCGGCGGGAGACCACCGGGGAGCTGTTTTTT. The whole variable domain, remainder taken from reference TRBV9 and TRBJ2-2, is DSGVTQTPKHLITATGQRVTLRCSPRSGDLSVYWYQQSLDQGLQFLIQYYNGEERAKGNILERFSAQQFPDLHSELNLSSLELGDSALYFCASSVGRRETTGELFFGEGSRLTVL.

CDR3: CASRDLGGAQEAFF. The CDR3 DNA reads TGTGCCAGCAGGGATCTAGGGGGGGCTCAGGAAGCTTTCTTT. The chain couples TRBV2 to TRBJ1-1, with TRBD1 as a possible D gene (6 bases). CDR1 and CDR2 from the germline V gene are SNHLY and FYNNEI. Trimming took 6 bases from V and 8 from J, leaving 19 bases between them. The CDR3 loop spans 14 amino acids.

The chain joins TRBV7-9 to TRBJ1-1, with a weak D call TRBD1 (6 bases). V gave up 1 base and J gave up 5 bases, with 11 bases separating them. The CDR3 runs to 14 residues. Germline V gene sequence: CDR1 SEHNR, CDR2 FQNEAQ (reference sequence). The CDR3 DNA sequence: TGTGCCAGCAGCTTAGGAGGGGGGGCTACTGAAGCTTTCTTT. Its protein product is CASSLGGGATEAFF.